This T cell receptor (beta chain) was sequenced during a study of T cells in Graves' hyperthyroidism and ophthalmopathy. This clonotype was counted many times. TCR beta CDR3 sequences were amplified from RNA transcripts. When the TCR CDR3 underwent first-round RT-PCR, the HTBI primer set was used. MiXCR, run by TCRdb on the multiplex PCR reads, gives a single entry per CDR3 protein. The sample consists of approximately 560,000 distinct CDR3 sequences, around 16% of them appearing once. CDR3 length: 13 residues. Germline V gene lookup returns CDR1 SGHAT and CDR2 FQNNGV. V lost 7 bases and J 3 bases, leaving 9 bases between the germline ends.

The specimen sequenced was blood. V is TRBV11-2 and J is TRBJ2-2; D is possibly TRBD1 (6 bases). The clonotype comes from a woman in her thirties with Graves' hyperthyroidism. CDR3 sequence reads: CASTKGDTGELFF. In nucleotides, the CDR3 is TGTGCCAGCACCAAGGGGGACACCGGGGAGCTGTTTTTT.